Listed here are 13 T cell receptor beta chains from one sample, sequenced in a study of blood T cell repertoires in COVID-19. Sequencing used immunoSEQ multiplex PCR; TCRdb keeps in-frame clones, though not all of them. The sample includes tens of thousands of clones, roughly 80% of them seen just once. Sequences were obtained from peripheral blood. These receptors all stem from a human donor in a cohort sampled during active or convalescent COVID-19.

In this sample, this clone turned up once. The chain combines TRBV5-6 with TRBJ2-1, with 9 bases fitting TRBD2. The CDR3 covers 17 residues. CDR1 is SGHDT, CDR2 YYEEEE, per germline. Unmatched junction bases numbered 9, after V lost 1 base and J lost 4 bases. The CDR3 DNA is TGTGCCAGCAGCTTGCTAGCGGGGCCCCAGGCGTACAATGAGCAGTTCTTC. It encodes CASSLLAGPQAYNEQFF.

V usage is TRBV2 and J usage is TRBJ2-5; 9 bases agree with TRBD1. The CDR3 consists of 13 residues. V shed 6 bases and J 5 bases; nucleotides not matched to a gene: 4. CDR1 is SNHLY and CDR2 is FYNNEI in the germline V gene. In DNA, the CDR3 is TGTGCCAGCAGGGGACAGGGTGGTGAGACCCAGTACTTC. It encodes CASRGQGGETQYF.

The gene calls are TRBV9 and TRBJ1-4; D uncertain. Trimming stripped 3 bases from V and 4 bases from J, with 16 bases between. Looked up from germline, CDR1 is SGDLS and CDR2 is YYNGEE. The CDR3 spans 16 residues. CDR3 DNA sequence: TGTGCCAGCAGCGAAGCTCAAGACAACTTTAATGAAAAACTGTTTTTT. Translated: CASSEAQDNFNEKLFF.

The chain combines TRBV21-1 with TRBJ2-1; the D segment call TRBD1 is taken from the table without a DNA check. TRBV21-1 is termed a pseudogene. The CDR3 has 15 amino acids. CDR3 sequence reads: CASTRQGGSYNEQFF. The DNA for the CDR3 is TGTGCCAGCACCAGACAGGGGGGCTCCTACAATGAGCAGTTCTTC.

This rearrangement joins TRBV3-1 (or the pseudogene TRBV3-2) to TRBJ2-1; 8 bases line up with TRBD2. The CDR3 spans 16 residues. Germline-derived CDR1 and CDR2 are LGHDT and YNNKEL (reference sequence). Germline trimming cut 0 bases from V and 6 bases from J; bases unmatched to any gene: 7. The chain's CDR3 is CASSQDRGLALNEQFF. The CDR3 region has the DNA TGTGCCAGCAGCCAAGATCGAGGACTAGCTCTCAATGAGCAGTTCTTC.

CDR3 in amino acids: CASSLLANEQFF. The CDR3 DNA reads as TGTGCCAGCAGCCTGCTAGCCAATGAGCAGTTCTTC. The V call is TRBV3-1 (or the pseudogene TRBV3-2), the J call TRBJ2-1, with D perhaps TRBD2 (5 bases). Germline assignment: CDR1 LGHDT and CDR2 YNNKEL (reference sequence). V shed 4 bases and J shed 6 bases, with 7 bases lying between them. The CDR3 contains 12 residues.

This clone was seen a few times. This sequence joins TRBV27 and TRBJ2-7; 7 bases are a match to TRBD1. CDR3 length equals 13 residues. V lost 10 bases to trimming and J lost 0 bases; unmatched junction nucleotides: 6. The germline CDR1 and CDR2 sequences are MNHEY and SMNVEV (reference sequence). The CDR3 is CATRRQGSYEQYF. The CDR3 DNA follows: TGTGCCACTCGACGACAGGGCTCCTACGAGCAGTACTTC.

The chain carries TRBV7-2 and TRBJ2-3; 10 nucleotides agree with TRBD2. Looked up from germline, CDR1 is SGHTA and CDR2 is FQGNSA. The length of the CDR3 is 16 residues. V trimming: 2 bases; J trimming: 0 bases; junction bases outside the gene matches: 2. The DNA for the CDR3 is TGTGCCAGCAGCTTAAGCGGGGGGGATAGCACAGATACGCAGTATTTT. It specifies CASSLSGGDSTDTQYF.

The genes are TRBV7-2 and TRBJ2-1; 9 nucleotides agree with TRBD2. The V gene end was trimmed by 5 bases and the J gene end by 4 bases; junction bases not matched to a gene: 6. Germline assignment: CDR1 SGHTA and CDR2 FQGNSA. The CDR3 consists of 15 residues. CDR3 in DNA: TGTGCCAGCAGCACAATGGCGGGGGGGTACAATGAGCAGTTCTTC. Protein sequence: CASSTMAGGYNEQFF. Complete variable domain (other parts from reference TRBV7-2 and TRBJ2-1): GAGVSQSPSNKVTEKGKDVELRCDPISGHTALYWYRQSLGQGLEFLIYFQGNSAPDKSGLPSDRFSAERTGGSVSTLTIQRTQQEDSAVYLCASSTMAGGYNEQFFGPGTRLTVL.

The chain joins TRBV6-2 or TRBV6-3 to TRBJ1-1, with 8 positions matching TRBD1. In germline, CDR1 is MNHEY, CDR2 SVGEGT. J was trimmed by 4 bases and V by 3 bases; bases with no gene match: 10. The CDR3 spans 16 residues. The CDR3 coding sequence is TGTGCCAGCAGTTATAATGGACAGGGCGCTGGCACTGAAGCTTTCTTT. Translation: CASSYNGQGAGTEAFF.

V is TRBV6-2 or TRBV6-3 and J is TRBJ1-5; TRBD1 might be the D (5 bases). Germline assignment: CDR1 MNHEY and CDR2 SVGEGT. CDR3 length: 15 residues. The V end was cut by 3 bases, the J end by 2 bases, with 11 bases between. This chain's CDR3 is CASSYQGLGNQPQHF. CDR3 nucleotide sequence: TGTGCCAGCAGTTATCAGGGTCTGGGCAATCAGCCCCAGCATTTT.

This clone came up once. V and J are TRBV3-1 (or the pseudogene TRBV3-2) and TRBJ1-1; D not certain. Germline-derived CDR1 and CDR2 are LGHDT and YNNKEL (reference sequence). Trimming stripped 7 bases from V and 4 bases from J, with 13 bases between. The CDR3 contains 13 residues. CDR3 residues: CASTGLAGTEAFF. CDR3 sequence (DNA): TGTGCCAGCACCGGGTTAGCTGGCACTGAAGCTTTCTTT.

This chain connects TRBV10-3 to TRBJ1-3; unclear D gene. CDR1 and CDR2 from the germline V gene are ENHRY and SYGVKD. The CDR3 length is 14 residues. Trimming cost V 4 bases and J 2 bases, with 9 bases left between them. CDR3 protein: CAISGQAAGNTIYF. As DNA, the CDR3 is TGTGCCATCAGTGGGCAGGCAGCTGGAAACACCATATATTTT.